These T cell receptor beta chains were read from a single sample in a study of T cell repertoires in cytomegalovirus infection. TCRdb reprocessed the reads with MiXCR, giving one entry per CDR3 protein. The sample holds 630,000 or so distinct CDR3 sequences, approximately 24% seen once. The sample consisted of CD8+ T cells from PBMCs. All receptors derive from a human donor in good health (CMV status not recorded). Some clones in this sample may be carry-over from other donors' samples. Each CDR3 is given with its conserved first and last residue. The D gene is left open where the match is weak. Clone size is shown for a subset of rows, as once, few, many or a class of expanded clone.

J gene | D gene | clone size | V gene | CDR3 DNA | CDR3 protein
TRBJ2-5 | TRBD2 | - | TRBV6-4 | TGTGCCAGCTGGATGGCGGGGGGGCTCCAAGAGACCCAGTACTTC | CASWMAGGLQETQYF
TRBJ2-5 | - | many | TRBV7-8 | TGTGCCAGCAGCTTTGTATTACACAAAGAGACCCAGTACTTC | CASSFVLHKETQYF
TRBJ1-1 | TRBD1 | - | TRBV6-2/TRBV6-3 | TGTGCCAGCTTCACCGAATTTTCAGGGGGCATCACTGAAGCTTTCTTT | CASFTEFSGGITEAFF
TRBJ1-5 | TRBD1 | few | TRBV4-1 | TGCGCCAGCAGCCAAGATGGGACAGGGGGCAATCAGCCCCAGCATTTT | CASSQDGTGGNQPQHF
TRBJ2-1 | - | few | TRBV28 | TGTGCCAGCAGTTTCCGGGGGCCCCTCTCCTACAATGAGCAGTTCTTC | CASSFRGPLSYNEQFF
TRBJ1-2 | TRBD1 | few | TRBV28 | TGTGCCAGCAGGTCTATCTTAGCCGGGACAGGGGACGGCTACACCTTC | CASRSILAGTGDGYTF
TRBJ2-7 | TRBD2 | many | TRBV19 | TGTGCCAGCAGTCTAGCGGGGGAGTCCTACGAGCAGTACTTC | CASSLAGESYEQYF
TRBJ2-7 | TRBD1 | - | TRBV29-1 | TGCAGCGTTCGAGGGACAGGGGTTGAGCAGTACTTC | CSVRGTGVEQYF
TRBJ2-2 | TRBD2 | few | TRBV27 | TGTGCCAGCAGTCGGTTAGCGGGGGGGCCCCCCGGGGAGCTGTTTTTT | CASSRLAGGPPGELFF
TRBJ2-1 | - | - | TRBV4-1 | TGCGCCAGCAGCCAAGTGGGAGGAGACAATGAGCAGTTCTTC | CASSQVGGDNEQFF
TRBJ1-1 | - | - | TRBV6-2/TRBV6-3 | TGTGCCAGCACCCGGGACGCCGCAAACACTGAAGCTTTCTTT | CASTRDAANTEAFF
TRBJ2-3 | TRBD2 | many | TRBV6-6 | TGTGCCAGCAGTAAGGGACTAGCGGGGCTCACAGATACGCAGTATTTT | CASSKGLAGLTDTQYF
TRBJ1-2 | - | - | TRBV18 | TGTGCCAGCTCGGTTTACGGGGCGCCAGATGATGTTGGCGGCTACACCTTC | CASSVYGAPDDVGGYTF
TRBJ1-1 | - | - | TRBV7-6 | TGTGCCAGCAGCCAGGGGCGATTGAACACTGAAGCTTTCTTT | CASSQGRLNTEAFF
TRBJ2-3 | TRBD2 | many | TRBV18 | TGTGCCAGCTCTCTAGCGGGGTTCTTCACAGATACGCAGTATTTT | CASSLAGFFTDTQYF
TRBJ2-1 | - | - | TRBV14 | TGTGCCAGCAACATATCGAACTGGCCCAACTACAATGAGCAGTTCTTC | CASNISNWPNYNEQFF
TRBJ2-1 | - | few | TRBV14 | TGTGCCAGCAGCCAACATTGGGTCCATGAGCAGTTCTTC | CASSQHWVHEQFF
TRBJ2-3 | - | many | TRBV7-2 | TGTGCCAGCACCAAAGGTGGGGGCACAGATACGCAGTATTTT | CASTKGGGTDTQYF
TRBJ2-5 | - | - | TRBV14 | TGTGCCAGCAGCCAATTGGGATTCGGAGAGACCCAGTACTTC | CASSQLGFGETQYF
TRBJ2-1 | TRBD2 | few | TRBV6-1 | TGTGCCAGCCGACTTAGCGGGGGGAAATACAATGAGCAGTTCTTC | CASRLSGGKYNEQFF
TRBJ1-3 | - | - | TRBV14 | TGTGCCAGCAGCTCGCCAGCCGCCTTCTCTGGAAACACCATATATTTT | CASSSPAAFSGNTIYF
TRBJ2-1 | - | - | TRBV5-6 | TGTGCCAGCAGCCCCCCGGGGACCAATGAGCAGTTCTTC | CASSPPGTNEQFF
TRBJ2-1 | - | few | TRBV27 | TGTGCCAGCAGCCTACATGGACAGTTCAGATCCTACAATGAGCAGTTCTTC | CASSLHGQFRSYNEQFF
TRBJ1-2 | - | - | TRBV20-1 | TGCAGTGCTAGGGCCCTAAGGGACGGGAACCCCAACTATGGCTACACCTTC | CSARALRDGNPNYGYTF
TRBJ1-4 | - | - | TRBV23-1 | TGCGCCAGCAGTCACAACAGCCAGAAACTGTTTTTT | CASSHNSQKLFF
TRBJ2-5 | TRBD1 | - | TRBV2 | TGTGCCAGCAGTGGGGACAGGGCAACGAGCGAAGAGACCCAGTACTTC | CASSGDRATSEETQYF
TRBJ2-5 | - | many | TRBV7-2 | TGTGCCAGCAGCTTGGTTTTACAAGAGACCCAGTACTTC | CASSLVLQETQYF
TRBJ1-5 | - | few | TRBV20-1 | TGCAGTGCCCCCGTTCGGTTCGGCAATCAGCCCCAGCATTTT | CSAPVRFGNQPQHF
TRBJ2-1 | TRBD1 | - | TRBV7-4 | TGTGCCAGCAGCTTAGTCGGGACAGGACAGTTCTTC | CASSLVGTGQFF
TRBJ2-1 | - | - | TRBV5-4 | TGTGCCAGCAGCACGCCCGGGAGATCTTACAATGAGCAGTTCTTC | CASSTPGRSYNEQFF
TRBJ1-2 | - | - | TRBV28 | TGTGCCAGCAGTTTATTGCTGGGGGCGAATGGCTACACCTTC | CASSLLLGANGYTF
TRBJ1-5 | TRBD1 | - | TRBV28 | TGTGCCAGCAGTCTCTCGACAGGGGGCTGGGGTCAGCCCCAGCATTTT | CASSLSTGGWGQPQHF
TRBJ2-1 | TRBD2 | - | TRBV19 | TGTGCCAGCTTACCGGGACTAGCGGGGGGGCCCAGGTACAATGAGCAGTTCTTC | CASLPGLAGGPRYNEQFF
TRBJ1-4 | - | many | TRBV7-6 | TGTGCCAGCAGCCTGCGACAGTCAACTAATGAAAAACTGTTTTTT | CASSLRQSTNEKLFF
TRBJ2-3 | - | many | TRBV7-8 | TGTGCCAGCATCGGGCGGGAAGCCGTGGTTGATACGCAGTATTTT | CASIGREAVVDTQYF
TRBJ2-5 | TRBD2 | many | TRBV5-6 | TGTGCCAGCAGCTTGGAGAGCGGGGGGATTCAAGAGACCCAGTACTTC | CASSLESGGIQETQYF
TRBJ2-1 | TRBD2 | - | TRBV7-2 | TGTGCCAGCAGCTTAAGGGGGGCGGGGGGGCCGGACGAGCAGTTCTTC | CASSLRGAGGPDEQFF
TRBJ2-7 | - | many | TRBV7-8 | TGTGCCAGCAGCTTAGGCTCACTCCCTGGAAACGAGCAGTACTTC | CASSLGSLPGNEQYF
TRBJ2-3 | TRBD2 | - | TRBV20-1 | TGCAGTGTTCTGGCGCTAGCGGAGTTCACAGATACGCAGTATTTT | CSVLALAEFTDTQYF
TRBJ2-1 | - | many | TRBV7-2 | TGTGCCAGCAGCGTAACTAGCTTGGAGCAGTTCTTC | CASSVTSLEQFF
TRBJ2-4 | TRBD2 | many | TRBV7-6 | TGTGCCAGCAGTCGACTAGCCGGTGGGTTCCAAAACATTCAGTACTTC | CASSRLAGGFQNIQYF
TRBJ1-5 | - | few | TRBV19 | TGTGCCAGTATCTGGACACAAGGTAGCAATCAGCCCCAGCATTTT | CASIWTQGSNQPQHF
TRBJ2-5 | - | - | TRBV6-5 | TGTGCCAGCAGTTACGGGGTGAGTGGGGACGAGACCCAGTACTTC | CASSYGVSGDETQYF
TRBJ2-1 | - | many | TRBV28 | TGTGCCAGCAGTTCCGGGACGTACTACCTGGATGAGCAGTTCTTC | CASSSGTYYLDEQFF
TRBJ2-5 | - | - | TRBV7-9 | TGTGCCAGCAGCTTACTTCTTGCAGGCGTGTACCAAGAGACCCAGTACTTC | CASSLLLAGVYQETQYF
TRBJ2-2 | - | few | TRBV6-5 | TGTGCCAGCAGTTACTCGACAGGCGTGGCGAACACCGGGGAGCTGTTTTTT | CASSYSTGVANTGELFF
TRBJ2-2 | TRBD1 | - | TRBV7-6 | TGTGCTAGCAGCACGAGGACAGGGGCAGCCGGGGAGCTGTTTTTT | CASSTRTGAAGELFF
TRBJ2-7 | TRBD1 | many | TRBV20-1 | TGCAGTGCTAAATCCGGGACAGCAACCTACGAGCAGTACTTC | CSAKSGTATYEQYF
TRBJ1-1 | - | - | TRBV7-2 | TGTGTCAGCATTCCATCCCCTCATGGGACTGAAGCTTTCTTT | CVSIPSPHGTEAFF
TRBJ2-2 | - | few | TRBV12-3/TRBV12-4 | TGTGCCAGCAGTTTACAAGGCGGACCCCTTGGGCTGTTTTTT | CASSLQGGPLGLFF
TRBJ1-3 | - | - | TRBV4-3 | TGCGCCAGCAGTCACGGATCCGGGGGAGTAGGAGGGAACACCATATATTTT | CASSHGSGGVGGNTIYF
TRBJ2-3 | - | - | TRBV7-3 | TGTGCCAGCAGCTTGGGACTGGGGGCAGATGCGCAGTATTTT | CASSLGLGADAQYF
TRBJ1-2 | - | once | TRBV29-1 | TGCAGCGTTCAGGGTAGAGAGGGCTACACCTTC | CSVQGREGYTF
TRBJ2-5 | - | - | TRBV7-3 | TGTGCCAGCAGCCCTGAGCGGGCCCAAGAGACCCAGTACTTC | CASSPERAQETQYF
TRBJ1-4 | TRBD1 | few | TRBV20-1 | TGCAGTGCCAGACCAAAGACAGGGCTGAATGAAAAACTGTTTTTT | CSARPKTGLNEKLFF
TRBJ2-6 | - | few | TRBV9 | TGTGCCAGCAGCGTAGCGACCAACGTCCTGACTTTC | CASSVATNVLTF
TRBJ2-7 | - | - | TRBV6-1 | TGTGCCAGCAGTCCCCCTAGAGGCAAGCAGTACTTC | CASSPPRGKQYF
TRBJ2-2 | - | once | TRBV29-1 | TGCAGCGTCGCCGGGACACTGAACACCGGGGAGCTGTTTTTT | CSVAGTLNTGELFF
TRBJ2-6 | - | - | TRBV19 | TGTGCCAGTAGTATAGCCGTGTGGCAGGGCCTAAGCTCTGGGGCCAACGTCCTGACTTTC | CASSIAVWQGLSSGANVLTF
TRBJ2-1 | - | - | TRBV6-1 | TGTGCCAGCAGTTACGTGACCGCGGATGAGCAGTTCTTC | CASSYVTADEQFF